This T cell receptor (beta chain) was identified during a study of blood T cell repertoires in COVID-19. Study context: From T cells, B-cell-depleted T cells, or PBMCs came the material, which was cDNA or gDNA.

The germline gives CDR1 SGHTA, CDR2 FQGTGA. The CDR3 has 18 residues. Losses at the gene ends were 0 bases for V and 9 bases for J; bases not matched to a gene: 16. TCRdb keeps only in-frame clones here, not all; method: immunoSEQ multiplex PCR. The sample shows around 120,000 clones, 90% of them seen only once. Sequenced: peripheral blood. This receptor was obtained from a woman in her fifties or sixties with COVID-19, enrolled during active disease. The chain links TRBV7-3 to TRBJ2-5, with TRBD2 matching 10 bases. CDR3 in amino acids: CASSLTPSFSGGPGAQYF. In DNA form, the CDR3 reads TGTGCCAGCAGCTTAACCCCGTCGTTTAGCGGGGGGCCCGGGGCCCAGTACTTC. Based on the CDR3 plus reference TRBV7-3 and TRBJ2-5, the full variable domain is GAGVSQTPSNKVTEKGKYVELRCDPISGHTALYWYRQSLGQGPEFLIYFQGTGAADDSGLPNDRFFAVRPEGSVSTLKIQRTERGDSAVYLCASSLTPSFSGGPGAQYFGPGTRLLVL.